Below, one TCR beta chain is given with its context. The CDR3 is made up of 15 amino acids. Germline V gene sequence: CDR1 MNHEY, CDR2 SMNVEV (reference sequence). TCRdb re-called the 5' RACE reads and catalogs CDR3 proteins one per entry, DNA excluded. Across about 550,000 distinct CDR3 sequences, the top ten clones capture around 3.3% of the sample. These data belong to a study of T cells expressing NK-cell markers. Background on the study: In sorted CD3+CD56+NKG2C+, CD3+CD56+NKG2C- and CD3+CD56-NKG2C+ T cells, TCR beta repertoires were obtained.

This chain links TRBV27 with TRBJ2-6. The receptor was derived from a man between 18 and 29 years old in good health. Specimen: blood T cells: a sorted CD56 or NKG2C T cell subset, CD4+ or CD8+ T cells, or bulk PBMC T cells (not recorded which). CDR3 region: CASSLSWSGANVLTF. The whole variable domain, filled in from reference TRBV27 and TRBJ2-6, reads EAQVTQNPRYLITVTGKKLTVTCSQNMNHEYMSWYRQDPGLGLRQIYYSMNVEVTDKGDVPEGYKVSRKEKRNFPLILESPSPNQTSLYFCASSLSWSGANVLTFGAGSRLTVL.